Below, one TCR beta chain is given with its context. These data belong to a study of blood T cell repertoires in COVID-19. The CDR3 sequence is 17 residues long. From germline, CDR1 is SNHLY and CDR2 FYNNEI. V lost 2 bases, J lost 7 bases, and 12 bases stayed unmatched. The data were produced by immunoSEQ multiplex PCR, yet TCRdb's version contains in-frame clones alone and is incomplete. The sample contains 350,000 to 400,000 clones, about 89% of which appear only once. This clonotype originated in a woman aged 40 to 55 who had been exposed to COVID-19. The specimen sequenced was PBMCs or T cells enriched from blood (not recorded which). The chain uses TRBV2 and TRBJ1-5, with 9 bases that match TRBD1. CDR3 in amino acids: CASSEKGTGRSGQPQHF. CDR3 bases: TGTGCCAGCAGTGAAAAAGGGACAGGGCGAAGTGGACAGCCCCAGCATTTT.